This T cell receptor beta chain is from a study of blood T cell repertoires in COVID-19. About the research overall: In each case, the material was cDNA or gDNA derived from T cells, B-cell-depleted T cells, or PBMCs.

TCRdb's table, derived via immunoSEQ multiplex PCR, lists solely in-frame clones and lacks some. The sample has over 200,000 clones, approximately 85% seen once. Clinical history reported by participants formed the basis on which cohorts were assigned. The receptor was isolated from a woman in her forties or fifties who had recovered from COVID-19. The sample was PBMCs or T cells enriched from blood (not recorded which).

The CDR3 sequence is CASSPRLARYNEQFF. The CDR3 region has the DNA TGTGCCAGCAGCCCAAGACTAGCGAGGTACAATGAGCAGTTCTTC. The V and J genes are TRBV11-2 and TRBJ2-1; 8 bases fit TRBD2. Germline CDR1 is SGHAT and CDR2 is FQNNGV. This CDR3 spans 15 amino acids. The ends lost 5 bases at V and 4 bases at J; junction bases unmatched: 7.